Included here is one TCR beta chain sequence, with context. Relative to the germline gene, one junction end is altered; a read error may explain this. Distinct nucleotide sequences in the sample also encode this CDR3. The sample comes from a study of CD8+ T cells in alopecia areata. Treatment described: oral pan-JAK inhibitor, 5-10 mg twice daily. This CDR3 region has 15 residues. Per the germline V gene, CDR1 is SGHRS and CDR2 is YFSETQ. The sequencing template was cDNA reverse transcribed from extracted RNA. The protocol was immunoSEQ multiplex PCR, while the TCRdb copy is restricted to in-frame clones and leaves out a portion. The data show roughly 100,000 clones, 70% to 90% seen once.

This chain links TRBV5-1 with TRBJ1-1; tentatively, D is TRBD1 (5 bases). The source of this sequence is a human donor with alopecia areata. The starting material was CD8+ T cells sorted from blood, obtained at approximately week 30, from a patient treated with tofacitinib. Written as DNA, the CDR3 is TGCGCCAGCAGCTTGGCCGCAGGGCCTAACACTGAGGCTTTCTTT. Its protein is CASSLAAGPNTEAFF.